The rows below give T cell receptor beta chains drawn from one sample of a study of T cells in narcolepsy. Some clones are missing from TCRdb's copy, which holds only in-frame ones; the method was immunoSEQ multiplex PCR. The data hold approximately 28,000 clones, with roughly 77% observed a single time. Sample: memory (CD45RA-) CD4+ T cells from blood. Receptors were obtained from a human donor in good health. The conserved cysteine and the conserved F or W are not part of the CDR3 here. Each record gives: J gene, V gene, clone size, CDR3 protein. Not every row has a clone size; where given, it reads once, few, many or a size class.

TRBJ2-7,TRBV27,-,ASSLRDPPDYEQY
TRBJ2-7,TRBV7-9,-,ASSLDGSPSYEQY
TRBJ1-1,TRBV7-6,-,ASSLGVQNTEAF
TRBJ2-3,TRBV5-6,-,ASSSAPGRGTDTQY
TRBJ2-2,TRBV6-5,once,ASSRLYDTGELF
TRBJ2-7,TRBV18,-,ASSPPGLGPYEQY
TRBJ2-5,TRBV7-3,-,ASSLTGGGGETQY
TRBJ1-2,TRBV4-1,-,ASSQLLPTRPSGGYT
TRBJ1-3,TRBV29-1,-,SATQARNTIY
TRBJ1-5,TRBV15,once,ATSRDPDSIGPQH
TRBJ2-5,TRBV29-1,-,SVGGEETQY
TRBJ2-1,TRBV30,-,AWRFAGNRRNEQF
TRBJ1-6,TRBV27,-,ASSTGPGNSPLH
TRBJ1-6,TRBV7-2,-,ASSLGPYNSPLH
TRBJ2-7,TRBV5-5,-,ASSLGGQAHYEQY
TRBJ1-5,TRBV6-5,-,ASRRTPDQPQH
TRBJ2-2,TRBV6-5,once,ASRVGGADTGELF
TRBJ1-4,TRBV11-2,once,ASSPDRVNEKLF
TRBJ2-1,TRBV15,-,ATSPAGLAGGRHNEQF
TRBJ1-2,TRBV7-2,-,ASSLIERTGYGYT
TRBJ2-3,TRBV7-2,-,ASSRLAGGPLGTDTQY
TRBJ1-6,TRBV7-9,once,ASSLVGNSPLH
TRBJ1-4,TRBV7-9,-,ASSLVSPGSEKLF
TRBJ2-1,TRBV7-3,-,ASSAGTGGWDEQF
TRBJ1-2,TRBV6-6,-,ASLDRIYGYT
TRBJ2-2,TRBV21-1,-,ASSKDRGQGTGELF
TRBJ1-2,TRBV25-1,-,ASYTEFKGYT
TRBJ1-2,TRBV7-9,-,ASSLVNRPDGYT
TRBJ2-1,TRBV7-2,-,ASSHTSGREGEQF
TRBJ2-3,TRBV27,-,ASKYPSGDTQY
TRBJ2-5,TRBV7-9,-,ANSFGGQGKTQY
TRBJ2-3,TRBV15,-,ATSRGTSGSTDTQY
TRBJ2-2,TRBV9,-,ASSGPYGRLDTGELF
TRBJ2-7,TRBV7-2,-,ASSYTGGEQY
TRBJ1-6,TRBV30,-,AWSVRTGTYNSPLH
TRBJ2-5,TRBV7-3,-,ASSQREGETQY
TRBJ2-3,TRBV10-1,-,ASSGNTDTQY
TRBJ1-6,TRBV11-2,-,ASSLAFSSPLH
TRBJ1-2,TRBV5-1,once,ASSLNPGGNYGYT
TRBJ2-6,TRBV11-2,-,ASSFYGAGANVLT
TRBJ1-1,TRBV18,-,ASSPTQGKNTEAF
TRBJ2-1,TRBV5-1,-,ASSFPGTSLSGSQSQGYNEQF
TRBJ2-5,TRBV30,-,AWSPSPARETQY